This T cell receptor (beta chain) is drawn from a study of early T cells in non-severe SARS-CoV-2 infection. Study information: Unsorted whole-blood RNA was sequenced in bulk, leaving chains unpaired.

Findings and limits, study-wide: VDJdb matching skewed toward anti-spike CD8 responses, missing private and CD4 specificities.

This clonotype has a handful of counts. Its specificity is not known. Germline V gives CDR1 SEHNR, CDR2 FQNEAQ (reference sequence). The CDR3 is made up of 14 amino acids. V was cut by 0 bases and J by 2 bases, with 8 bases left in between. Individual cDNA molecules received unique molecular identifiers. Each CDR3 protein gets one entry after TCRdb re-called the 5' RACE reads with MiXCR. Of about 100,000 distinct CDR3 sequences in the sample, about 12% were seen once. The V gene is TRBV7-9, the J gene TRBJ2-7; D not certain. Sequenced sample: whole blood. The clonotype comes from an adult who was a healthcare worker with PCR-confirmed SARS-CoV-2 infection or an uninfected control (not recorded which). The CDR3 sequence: CASSLALAAYEQYF. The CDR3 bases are TGTGCCAGCAGCTTAGCGCTTGCAGCCTACGAGCAGTACTTC.